The 8 T cell receptor beta chains below come from one sample, sequenced in a study of cytomegalovirus exposure and HLA in healthy donors. The PCR ran on 60 Vbeta and 13 Jbeta primers. Method: immunoSEQ multiplex PCR; TCRdb's copy keeps in-frame clones and lacks some. The table records 150,000 to 200,000 clones, over 80% of them present only once. Sequencing was performed on PBMCs. The receptor set was obtained from a man in his fifties in good health and CMV-seropositive.

The chain has TRBV7-3 and TRBJ2-3, with D possibly TRBD1 on 7 matching bases. Deletions cut 1 base from V and 4 bases from J, with 15 bases between. The CDR3 consists of 16 residues. Germline V gene data show CDR1 as SGHTA and CDR2 as FQGTGA. The CDR3 sequence is CASSLIGGGGPDTQYF. The CDR3, as DNA: TGTGCCAGCAGCTTAATAGGGGGCGGAGGGCCAGATACGCAGTATTTT.

J is TRBJ1-1 and V is TRBV9; D call uncertain. Germline loops: CDR1 SGDLS, CDR2 YYNGEE. The length of the CDR3 is 14 residues. V shed 1 base and J shed 11 bases, with 18 bases lying between them. In nucleotides, the CDR3 is TGTGCCAGCAGCGTACACGGAGGTATAGGGCGGGCTTTCTTT. Its protein is CASSVHGGIGRAFF.

The chain has TRBV19 and TRBJ1-5; D call uncertain. Per germline, CDR1 LNHDA and CDR2 SQIVND (reference sequence). There are 12 residues in the CDR3. Trimming left V 1 base short and J 6 bases short, with 4 bases between. CDR3 amino acids: CASSIGAQPQHF. In DNA, the CDR3 is TGTGCCAGTAGTATAGGGGCTCAGCCCCAGCATTTT.

This chain connects TRBV19 to TRBJ1-1, with unresolved D. The ends were cut back, 0 bases at V and 0 bases at J, with 11 bases in the middle. Germline V CDR1 and CDR2: LNHDA, SQIVND (reference sequence). This CDR3 region has 16 residues. The CDR3 spells CASSIDSWQMNTEAFF. DNA of the CDR3: TGTGCCAGTAGTATAGATTCTTGGCAGATGAACACTGAAGCTTTCTTT.

With respect to this clone: The junction departs from the called germline gene at one end, perhaps through a read error. The chain employs TRBV19 and TRBJ1-2; 9 nucleotides agree with TRBD1. From germline, CDR1 is LNHDA and CDR2 SQIVND (reference sequence). This CDR3 region has 14 residues. This chain's CDR3 is CASSPGQGNYGYAF. In nucleotides, the CDR3 is TGTGCCAGTAGTCCAGGACAGGGGAACTATGGCTACGCCTTC.

This chain connects TRBV18 to TRBJ2-5, with a possible D match to TRBD2 (6 bases). The germline V gene has CDR1 KGHSH and CDR2 LQKENI. V gave up 4 bases and J gave up 9 bases, with 18 bases separating them. The CDR3 sequence is 14 residues long. The CDR3 sequence: CASSLTSRETAQYF. For the CDR3, the DNA is TGTGCCAGCTCACTAACTAGCCGTGAGACGGCCCAGTACTTC.

The chain uses TRBV29-1 and TRBJ1-5, with TRBD1 matching 9 bases. The CDR3 loop spans 14 amino acids. The V gene's germline CDR1 is SQVTM and CDR2 ANQGSEA. J gave up 6 bases and V 4 bases, and 7 bases lay outside the gene matches. CDR3 region: CSVADRGSSQPQHF. DNA of the CDR3: TGCAGCGTTGCGGACAGGGGTTCTAGTCAGCCCCAGCATTTT.

This sequence joins TRBV10-3 and TRBJ1-2; 9 bases are a match to TRBD1. V lost 5 bases to trimming and J lost 4 bases; unmatched junction nucleotides: 5. This CDR3 has 14 amino acids. Germline V gene sequence: CDR1 ENHRY, CDR2 SYGVKD. In DNA, the CDR3 is TGTGCCATCAGTTCCCCGGACAGGGGCTATGGCTACACCTTC. Protein product: CAISSPDRGYGYTF.